This T cell receptor beta chain emerged from a study of CD8 T cells in Susac syndrome. Random hexamers were used to reverse transcribe an amount of 0.5 to 1 ug RNA. Each CDR3 protein is one row after TCRdb ran MiXCR on the immunoSEQ multiplex PCR reads. The sample includes approximately 180,000 distinct CDR3 sequences, 95% of them seen just once. The patients who served as multiple sclerosis controls were treatment-naive and had stable or active relapsing-remitting disease that fulfilled the revised McDonald criteria. This CDR3 is 13 amino acids long. The ends were cut back, 0 bases at V and 6 bases at J, with 7 bases in the middle. The V gene's germline CDR1 is SGHNT and CDR2 YYREEE (reference sequence).

The chain recombines TRBV5-4 with TRBJ2-4; D unclear. Sequencing was carried out using CD4+ T cells from PBMCs. This TCR was recovered from a human donor with multiple sclerosis. CDR3 loop: CASSLDQGNIQYF. The CDR3 nucleotides are TGTGCCAGCAGCTTGGACCAAGGAAACATTCAGTACTTC.